This T cell receptor (beta chain) was sequenced for a study of OX40 agonist ivuxolimab in advanced cancers. Turning to the study itself: Allowance was made for prior anti-PD-1, anti-PD-L1 or anti-CTLA-4 therapy, and roughly 40% had some.

J lost 2 bases, V lost 1 base, and 7 bases had no gene match. Germline CDR1 reads SGHTA; CDR2 reads FQGNSA. This CDR3 is 18 amino acids long. As concerns this clone: The antigen is undetermined.

Only in-frame clones appear in the TCRdb table, and some are missing; sequencing was by immunoSEQ multiplex PCR. Of around 84,000 clones in the sample, around nine tenths were seen once. Study-wide results and limits: CD8+ T cells showed, on average, more clonal expansion than CD4+ cells.

The clonotype comes from an adult with an advanced solid tumor such as melanoma, head and neck, liver or kidney cancer. Specimen: CD4+ or CD8+ T cells sorted from blood, collected in a trial of the OX40 agonist ivuxolimab. The chain uses TRBV7-2 and TRBJ2-3, with 12 bases that match TRBD2. The CDR3 reads CASSLVGTSGRSTDTQYF. The CDR3 DNA sequence: TGTGCCAGCAGCTTAGTCGGGACTAGCGGGCGATCCACAGATACGCAGTATTTT. The full variable domain, its missing parts supplied by reference TRBV7-2 and TRBJ2-3, is GAGVSQSPSNKVTEKGKDVELRCDPISGHTALYWYRQSLGQGLEFLIYFQGNSAPDKSGLPSDRFSAERTGGSVSTLTIQRTQQEDSAVYLCASSLVGTSGRSTDTQYFGPGTRLTVL.